The clone carrying this TCR beta chain was observed a single time. The sample originates from a study of blood T cell repertoires in COVID-19. Looking at the study overall: PBMCs, B-cell-depleted T cells, or T cells were the source of the cDNA or gDNA that made up the material.

Germline-derived CDR1 and CDR2 are SGHTA and FQGNSA. V was shortened by 5 bases and J by 5 bases, with 13 bases between the two germline ends. There are 14 residues in the CDR3. Per the study methods: By means of reference gene primer amplification, nucleated cell counts were estimated. Profiled with immunoSEQ multiplex PCR; TCRdb holds only in-frame clones, not every one. Clone size and the V and J calls come from that table; the DNA yielded D and trimming. The sample yields about 140,000 clones, around 87% seen once. The receptor was derived from a woman between 55 and 75 years old with active COVID-19. The V call is TRBV7-2, the J call TRBJ2-1, with TRBD2 as a possible D gene (5 bases). The sample was peripheral blood. Here the CDR3 DNA reads TGTGCCAGCAGCGCCGGAGGCCCGCACAATGAGCAGTTCTTC. This translates into CASSAGGPHNEQFF.